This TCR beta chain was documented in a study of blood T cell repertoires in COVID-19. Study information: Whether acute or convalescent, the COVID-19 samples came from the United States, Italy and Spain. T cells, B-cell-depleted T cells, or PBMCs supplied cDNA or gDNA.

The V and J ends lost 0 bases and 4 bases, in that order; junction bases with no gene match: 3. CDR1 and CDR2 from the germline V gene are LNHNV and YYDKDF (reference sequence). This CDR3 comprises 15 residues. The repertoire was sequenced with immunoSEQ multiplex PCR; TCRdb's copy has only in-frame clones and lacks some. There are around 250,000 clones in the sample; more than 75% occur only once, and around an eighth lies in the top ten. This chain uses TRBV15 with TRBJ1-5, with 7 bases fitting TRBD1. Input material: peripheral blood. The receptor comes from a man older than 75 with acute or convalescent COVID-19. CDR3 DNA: TGTGCCACCAGCAGAGAACAGGGGAATAATCAGCCCCAGCATTTT. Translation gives CATSREQGNNQPQHF.